The 11 T cell receptor beta chains reported below all come from one sample, sequenced in a study of T cells in Graves' hyperthyroidism and ophthalmopathy. RNA transcripts gave rise to amplified TCR beta CDR3 regions. Researchers ran a first-round RT-PCR on the TCR CDR3 using the HTBI primer set. TCRdb redid the calling of the multiplex PCR reads with MiXCR, one entry per CDR3 protein. The sample carries approximately 410,000 distinct CDR3 sequences, approximately 14% recorded once. The source material was blood. The receptors shown here come from a man between 18 and 35 years old with Graves' ophthalmopathy.

This clonotype showed up just a few times. The V gene is TRBV4-1, the J gene TRBJ1-2; TRBD1 is a possible D gene (5 bases). Germline V CDR1 and CDR2: MGHRA, YSYEKL. The V and J ends lost 0 bases and 4 bases respectively, with 12 bases between them. This CDR3 contains 15 residues. The CDR3 protein is CASSQEPGRVYGYTF. The CDR3 DNA reads TGCGCCAGCAGCCAAGAGCCAGGGAGGGTCTATGGCTACACCTTC.

The J gene is TRBJ1-4, the V gene TRBV15, with TRBD1 as a possible D gene (6 bases). The CDR3 consists of 15 residues. Trimming removed 4 bases from V and 6 bases from J, with 15 bases in between. Looked up from germline, CDR1 is LNHNV and CDR2 is YYDKDF (reference sequence). The CDR3 coding sequence is TGTGCCACCAGCAATGGAGGGGGGGCGCATGAAAAACTGTTTTTT. It encodes CATSNGGGAHEKLFF.

In its sample, this clonotype was seen many times. The V and J genes are TRBV6-1 and TRBJ1-4; D is perhaps TRBD1 (6 bases). Trimming took 5 bases from V and 0 from J, leaving 10 bases between them. CDR3 length: 15 amino acids. The germline gives CDR1 MNHNS, CDR2 SASEGT. This CDR3 is CASSTGQTTNEKLFF. CDR3 bases: TGTGCCAGCAGTACTGGACAGACAACTAATGAAAAACTGTTTTTT.

This chain's CDR3 is CATSPAGPTYNEQFF. For the CDR3, the DNA is TGTGCCACCAGTCCAGCGGGCCCGACTTACAATGAGCAGTTCTTC. This chain joins TRBV24-1 and TRBJ2-1; TRBD2 is a possible D gene (6 bases). This CDR3 has 15 residues. V dropped 6 bases and J dropped 4 bases, with 15 bases sitting between them. Germline V gives CDR1 KGHDR, CDR2 SFDVKD.

The chain couples TRBV20-1 to TRBJ2-7; TRBD2 aligns across 11 bases. V trimming: 5 bases; J trimming: 4 bases; junction bases outside the gene matches: 7. Germline V gives CDR1 DFQATT, CDR2 SNEGSKA (reference sequence). This CDR3 comprises 14 residues. CDR3 nucleotides: TGCAGTGCTGGCACTAGCGGGAGATCTTACGAGCAGTACTTC. Translation gives CSAGTSGRSYEQYF.

Many counts were recorded for this clonotype. The chain recombines TRBV10-3 with TRBJ2-1, with TRBD1 identical over 12 bases. The J segment lost 10 bases and the V segment lost 6 bases, leaving 10 bases of the junction unmatched. Per germline, CDR1 ENHRY and CDR2 SYGVKD. This CDR3 contains 15 residues. The CDR3 sequence: CAIRIKGQGAGEQFF. CDR3 nucleotides: TGTGCCATCAGGATTAAGGGACAGGGGGCCGGGGAGCAGTTCTTC.

This clonotype was seen at least ten times. The rearrangement links TRBV6-1 to TRBJ2-1; 9 bases agree with TRBD2. CDR1 MNHNS and CDR2 SASEGT come from the germline V gene. Trimming took 4 bases from V and 7 from J; bases not matched to a gene: 8. The CDR3 runs 15 residues. CDR3 sequence (DNA): TGTGCCAGCAGTGCGCGGGGGGGCCTAGGAAATGAGCAGTTCTTC. Protein sequence: CASSARGGLGNEQFF.

The V call is TRBV3-1, the J call TRBJ2-5; TRBD2 matches 8 bases. Per the germline V gene, CDR1 is LGHDT and CDR2 is YNNKEL (reference sequence). The CDR3 is made up of 15 amino acids. V dropped 4 bases and J dropped 7; count of bases not matched to a gene: 11. CDR3 nucleotides: TGTGCCAGCAGCCTCGGTAGCGGGACGTCAGCGACCCAGTACTTC. Translation: CASSLGSGTSATQYF.

The J gene is TRBJ2-2, the V gene TRBV10-3; 11 nucleotides agree with TRBD1. Germline CDR1 and CDR2: ENHRY and SYGVKD. This CDR3 is built from 15 residues. Trimming took 3 bases from V and 4 from J; bases not matched to a gene: 1. CDR3 region: CAISDGTGGTGELFF. The CDR3 DNA reads as TGTGCCATCAGTGACGGGACAGGGGGCACCGGGGAGCTGTTTTTT.

The V gene is TRBV18, the J gene TRBJ2-1; 10 bases are a match to TRBD2. The J segment lost 4 bases and the V segment lost 0 bases, leaving 3 bases of the junction unmatched. The CDR3 sequence is 16 residues long. The V gene's germline CDR1 is KGHSH and CDR2 LQKENI. CDR3 nucleotides: TGTGCCAGCTCACCACCCAGGACTAGCGGTTACAATGAGCAGTTCTTC. Amino acids: CASSPPRTSGYNEQFF.

This chain links TRBV24-1 with TRBJ1-6; possibly TRBD1 for D (5 bases). The germline gives CDR1 KGHDR, CDR2 SFDVKD. Trimming removed 7 bases from V and 11 bases from J, with 8 bases in between. The CDR3 is made up of 11 amino acids. CDR3 amino acids: CATRGDPPLHF. DNA of the CDR3: TGTGCCACCAGGGGGGATCCACCCCTCCACTTT.